The next 30 T cell receptor beta chains were all read from a single sample in a study of cytomegalovirus exposure and HLA in healthy donors. PCR used 60 Vbeta primers and 13 Jbeta primers. Produced via immunoSEQ multiplex PCR; TCRdb's table is partial and in-frame only. This sample yields approximately 88,000 clones, of which under 85% are seen a single time; more than 1.3% belongs to the top ten. The sequencing sample was made of PBMCs. All receptors derive from a male donor in good health and CMV-seronegative.

The V call is TRBV19, the J call TRBJ1-1; D is undetermined. The CDR3 has 13 residues. The V gene lost 9 bases and the J gene lost 5 bases, with 16 bases spanning the gap. Germline assignment: CDR1 LNHDA and CDR2 SQIVND (reference sequence). The DNA for the CDR3 is TGTGCCAGCCAGGAGGGCGCCCGGACTGAAGCTTTCTTT. The encoded protein is CASQEGARTEAFF.

The gene calls are TRBV2 and TRBJ2-1, with D maybe TRBD2 (5 bases). Germline CDR1 is SNHLY and CDR2 is FYNNEI. V dropped 8 bases and J dropped 8 bases, with 16 bases sitting between them. The CDR3 is 13 residues long. CDR3 protein: CASGESWDDEQFF. The CDR3 nucleotides are TGTGCCAGCGGGGAGAGTTGGGATGATGAGCAGTTCTTC.

This clone was detected a few times. Other DNA sequences within the sample encode an identical CDR3. The rearrangement uses TRBV28 and TRBJ2-3, with a possible D match to TRBD1 (6 bases). The V end lost 6 bases, the J end lost 2 bases, and 18 bases lay between the germline ends. CDR1 and CDR2 from the germline V gene are MDHEN and SYDVKM. The CDR3 totals 16 residues. The CDR3 bases are TGTGCCAGCAGCCGCATAGTGGGGGCCTCCACAGATACGCAGTATTTT. This sequence encodes CASSRIVGASTDTQYF.

The chain links TRBV28 to TRBJ1-2; no clear D gene. Germline CDR1 is MDHEN and CDR2 is SYDVKM. The CDR3 contains 11 residues. Deletions cut 1 base from V and 8 bases from J, with 5 bases between. The CDR3 loop is CASSLFGGYTF. The CDR3 DNA follows: TGTGCCAGCAGTTTATTCGGGGGCTACACCTTC.

The V gene is TRBV27, the J gene TRBJ1-5, with 7 bases lining up with TRBD1. Germline lookup yields CDR1 MNHEY and CDR2 SMNVEV (reference sequence). CDR3 size: 15 residues. Trimming at V came to 6 bases and at J to 0 bases, leaving 5 bases not matched to a gene. The CDR3 DNA sequence: TGTGCCAGCAGAGCTCGACAGGGTAGCAATCAGCCCCAGCATTTT. It yields the protein CASRARQGSNQPQHF.

The chain uses TRBV27 and TRBJ1-2; 7 bases map to TRBD1. V lost 0 bases, J lost 5 bases, and 3 bases stayed unmatched. The CDR3 runs 14 residues. From germline, CDR1 is MNHEY and CDR2 SMNVEV (reference sequence). The CDR3, as DNA: TGTGCCAGCAGTTTATCAGGGGGCCGGTATGGCTACACCTTC. Translating it yields CASSLSGGRYGYTF.

This clone was seen a few times. The rearrangement links TRBV28 to TRBJ2-3; 11 bases fit TRBD1. CDR3 length: 16 residues. V dropped 8 bases and J dropped 0; count of bases not matched to a gene: 7. The germline V gene has CDR1 MDHEN and CDR2 SYDVKM. This chain's CDR3 is CASGWTGGASTDTQYF. CDR3 bases: TGTGCCAGCGGCTGGACAGGGGGCGCGAGCACAGATACGCAGTATTTT.

The V call is TRBV7-7, the J call TRBJ2-5; maybe TRBD2 (7 bases). Matching the DNA end better, TRBJ2-7 makes the J call doubtful. CDR1 is SSHAT, CDR2 FNYEAQ, per germline (reference sequence). This CDR3 is 15 amino acids long. Written as DNA, the CDR3 is TGTGCCAGCAGCTTGGGGGCGGGGGCCGGGGACGAGCAGTACTTC. Its protein product is CASSLGAGAGDEQYF.

J is TRBJ2-3 and V is TRBV5-6; D remains ambiguous. This CDR3 is 15 amino acids long. V was clipped by 0 bases and J by 0 bases, with 8 bases between them. CDR1 and CDR2 from the germline V gene are SGHDT and YYEEEE. CDR3 nucleotide sequence: TGTGCCAGCAGCTTGGGGAGTCTTAGCACAGATACGCAGTATTTT. Protein: CASSLGSLSTDTQYF.

This clone was observed a few times. The genes are TRBV4-3 and TRBJ2-6; D call uncertain. The CDR3 sequence is 17 residues long. Germline V gene sequence: CDR1 LGHNA, CDR2 YSLEER. The V gene lost 3 bases and the J gene lost 0 bases, with 12 bases spanning the gap. CDR3 residues: CASSQFQVHSGANVLTF. As DNA, the CDR3 is TGCGCCAGCAGCCAGTTCCAGGTTCACTCTGGGGCCAACGTCCTGACTTTC.

The chain uses TRBV9 and TRBJ2-3, with 7 bases identical to TRBD2. V lost 2 bases to trimming and J lost 2 bases; unmatched junction nucleotides: 5. Germline CDR1 SGDLS, CDR2 YYNGEE. The length of the CDR3 is 15 residues. In nucleotides, the CDR3 is TGTGCCAGCAGCGTCCGGGGAGGGTTCACAGATACGCAGTATTTT. Translating it yields CASSVRGGFTDTQYF. Looking up the rest from reference TRBV9 and TRBJ2-3 gives the full variable domain: DSGVTQTPKHLITATGQRVTLRCSPRSGDLSVYWYQQSLDQGLQFLIQYYNGEERAKGNILERFSAQQFPDLHSELNLSSLELGDSALYFCASSVRGGFTDTQYFGPGTRLTVL.

Only a few counts were recorded for this clone. CDR3 region: CASSGRGYQPQHF. The CDR3 bases are TGTGCCAGCAGCGGCAGGGGGTATCAGCCCCAGCATTTT. V gene TRBV6-1 combines with J gene TRBJ1-5, with 7 bases lining up with TRBD1. Per the germline V gene, CDR1 is MNHNS and CDR2 is SASEGT. V shed 6 bases and J 5 bases; nucleotides not matched to a gene: 4. The length of the CDR3 is 13 residues.

V gene TRBV5-1 combines with J gene TRBJ2-2, with TRBD1 matching over 9 bases. CDR1 and CDR2 from the germline V gene are SGHRS and YFSETQ. CDR3 size: 15 residues. The trim removed 0 bases at V and 7 bases at J, leaving 4 bases unmatched. The CDR3 DNA follows: TGCGCCAGCAGCTTGGCACAGGGGGCGTACGGGGAGCTGTTTTTT. The encoded protein is CASSLAQGAYGELFF.

The V and J genes are TRBV19 and TRBJ1-2; D possibly corresponds to TRBD1 (6 bases). The germline gives CDR1 LNHDA, CDR2 SQIVND (reference sequence). Trimming shortened V by 9 bases and J by 7 bases, and 21 bases separated the two germline ends. The CDR3 runs to 14 residues. CDR3 coding DNA: TGTGCCAGCCTTAGCCCGGGGGGCGCCTTTGGCTACACCTTC. Its translation is CASLSPGGAFGYTF.

CDR3 nucleotide sequence: TGTGCCTGGAGTGTACCTTCGGGGGGCAGACAGCCCCAGCATTTT. Amino acid sequence: CAWSVPSGGRQPQHF. The rearrangement uses TRBV30 and TRBJ1-5; D is perhaps TRBD1 (6 bases). Trimming stripped 0 bases from V and 7 bases from J, with 16 bases between. The CDR3 runs to 15 residues. Germline CDR1 reads GTSNPN; CDR2 reads SVGIG (reference sequence).

The J gene is TRBJ2-7, the V gene TRBV5-1, with 8 bases fitting TRBD1. CDR1 is SGHRS, CDR2 YFSETQ, per germline. Trimming took 4 bases from V and 0 from J; bases not matched to a gene: 6. This CDR3 has 15 amino acids. The CDR3 DNA reads TGCGCCAGCAGCCCCCGACAGGGGACCTCCTACGAGCAGTACTTC. Protein product: CASSPRQGTSYEQYF.

The V and J genes are TRBV7-3 and TRBJ2-3; 11 bases map to TRBD2. The CDR3 length is 16 residues. From germline, CDR1 is SGHTA and CDR2 FQGTGA. The junction had 8 bases not matched to a gene; V was cut back by 5 bases and J by 4 bases. The CDR3 sequence: CASSLFSGGASDTQYF. In nucleotides, the CDR3 is TGTGCCAGCAGCCTCTTTAGCGGGGGGGCCTCAGATACGCAGTATTTT. Full variable domain (outside the CDR3, taken from reference TRBV7-3 and TRBJ2-3): GAGVSQTPSNKVTEKGKYVELRCDPISGHTALYWYRQSLGQGPEFLIYFQGTGAADDSGLPNDRFFAVRPEGSVSTLKIQRTERGDSAVYLCASSLFSGGASDTQYFGPGTRLTVL.

The chain links TRBV19 to TRBJ1-1; no clear D. V lost 5 bases and J lost 4, with 11 bases in between. The length of the CDR3 is 13 residues. Germline CDR1 is LNHDA and CDR2 is SQIVND (reference sequence). This CDR3 is CASSAGGRTEAFF. The CDR3 DNA reads TGTGCCAGTAGTGCAGGAGGCCGCACTGAAGCTTTCTTT.

This clone has more than one count but fewer than ten. The V and J genes are TRBV7-6 and TRBJ2-1; 8 positions agree with TRBD1. The germline gives CDR1 SGHVS, CDR2 FNYEAQ. V shed 0 bases and J 8 bases; nucleotides not matched to a gene: 0. This CDR3 is built from 13 residues. The CDR3 protein is CASSLADRDEQFF. The CDR3 DNA is TGTGCCAGCAGCTTAGCGGACAGGGATGAGCAGTTCTTC.

This chain joins TRBV18 and TRBJ2-1; D perhaps matches TRBD2 (6 bases). Germline V gene data show CDR1 as KGHSH and CDR2 as LQKENI. CDR3 length: 15 amino acids. Trimming took 1 base from V and 5 from J, leaving 12 bases between them. The CDR3 protein is CASSPRPGEDNEQFF. CDR3 nucleotide sequence: TGTGCCAGCTCACCACGGCCGGGAGAGGACAATGAGCAGTTCTTC.

V usage is TRBV23-1 and J usage is TRBJ2-7; TRBD1 agrees at 12 bases. TRBV23-1 qualifies as an ORF whose function is uncertain. The CDR3 runs to 15 residues. V lost 2 bases to trimming and J lost 7 bases; unmatched junction nucleotides: 6. The CDR3 sequence is CASSQPGQGAEEQYF. The DNA for the CDR3 is TGCGCCAGCAGTCAACCGGGACAGGGGGCAGAGGAGCAGTACTTC.

The chain links TRBV28 to TRBJ1-1; D gene ambiguous. This CDR3 is 13 amino acids long. Germline-derived CDR1 and CDR2 are MDHEN and SYDVKM. Deletions cut 3 bases from V and 10 bases from J, with 15 bases between. CDR3 nucleotide sequence: TGTGCCAGCAGTTTCGGGGAAGCAGTCGGAGCTTTCTTT. It encodes CASSFGEAVGAFF.

The J gene is TRBJ2-5, the V gene TRBV7-8, with no clear D. Looked up from germline, CDR1 is SGHVS and CDR2 is FQNEAQ. This CDR3 is built from 13 residues. V gave up 2 bases and J gave up 2 bases, with 6 bases separating them. The CDR3 sequence: CASSLNLQETQYF. Written as DNA, the CDR3 is TGTGCCAGCAGCTTAAACCTACAAGAGACCCAGTACTTC.

The chain joins TRBV9 to TRBJ2-5; TRBD2 agrees at 11 bases. The V gene's germline CDR1 is SGDLS and CDR2 YYNGEE. Trimming cost V 8 bases and J 5 bases; bases outside gene matches: 5. This CDR3 has 13 amino acids. This CDR3 reads CASSSGGFETQYF. The CDR3 nucleotides read TGTGCCAGTTCTAGCGGGGGGTTTGAGACCCAGTACTTC. The full variable domain, in which reference TRBV9 and TRBJ2-5 provide the parts outside the CDR3, is DSGVTQTPKHLITATGQRVTLRCSPRSGDLSVYWYQQSLDQGLQFLIQYYNGEERAKGNILERFSAQQFPDLHSELNLSSLELGDSALYFCASSSGGFETQYFGPGTRLLVL.

This chain uses TRBV28 with TRBJ1-2; D is undetermined. Trimming stripped 4 bases from V and 5 bases from J, with 20 bases between. The CDR3 totals 16 residues. Germline CDR1 reads MDHEN; CDR2 reads SYDVKM. In DNA form, the CDR3 reads TGTGCCAGCAGTTCCAGTGGGAAGGGAGGAAGGTATGGCTACACCTTC. Amino acid sequence: CASSSSGKGGRYGYTF.

V gene TRBV9 combines with J gene TRBJ2-3; tentative D call: TRBD2 (6 bases). CDR1 is SGDLS and CDR2 is YYNGEE in the germline V gene. The CDR3 sequence is 16 residues long. V lost 4 bases, J lost 0 bases, and 15 bases lay in between. The CDR3 nucleotides are TGTGCCAGCAGCTCCCTCGAGGGAGGAAGCACAGATACGCAGTATTTT. Encoded protein: CASSSLEGGSTDTQYF. The full variable domain, in which reference TRBV9 and TRBJ2-3 provide the parts outside the CDR3, is DSGVTQTPKHLITATGQRVTLRCSPRSGDLSVYWYQQSLDQGLQFLIQYYNGEERAKGNILERFSAQQFPDLHSELNLSSLELGDSALYFCASSSLEGGSTDTQYFGPGTRLTVL.

The rearrangement links TRBV5-4 to TRBJ1-1; a weak D match, TRBD1 (6 bases). Trimming stripped 4 bases from V and 4 bases from J, with 8 bases between. Germline V gene sequence: CDR1 SGHNT, CDR2 YYREEE (reference sequence). There are 12 residues in the CDR3. This chain's CDR3 is CASSRGGTEAFF. The CDR3 DNA is TGTGCCAGCAGCCGAGGGGGCACTGAAGCTTTCTTT.

As to this clone: Other nucleotide sequences in the sample specify the same CDR3. The V gene is TRBV7-2, the J gene TRBJ1-1, with 8 bases aligning to TRBD1. V was clipped by 6 bases and J by 8 bases; unmatched bases: 5. This CDR3 spans 12 amino acids. Looked up from germline, CDR1 is SGHTA and CDR2 is FQGNSA. The DNA for the CDR3 is TGTGCCAGCAGTCCTAACAGGGGGGAAGCTTTCTTT. It translates to CASSPNRGEAFF.

In its sample, this clone was seen once. V is TRBV6-5 and J is TRBJ1-4; D not resolved. V shed 2 bases and J shed 0 bases, with 4 bases lying between them. The CDR3 is made up of 14 amino acids. The germline V gene has CDR1 MNHEY and CDR2 SVGAGI. The CDR3: CASSYSATNEKLFF. The CDR3 coding sequence is TGTGCCAGCAGTTACAGCGCAACTAATGAAAAACTGTTTTTT.

This chain joins TRBV30 and TRBJ1-4; 8 bases are shared with TRBD1. The germline V gene has CDR1 GTSNPN and CDR2 SVGIG (reference sequence). This CDR3 is built from 16 residues. V shed 3 bases, J shed 8 bases, and the junction held 14 bases outside the gene matches. In nucleotides, the CDR3 is TGTGCCTGGAGCTTGGCAGGGGGCGGAAAGGGGGAAAAACTGTTTTTT. Protein sequence: CAWSLAGGGKGEKLFF.